This TCR beta chain is from a study of beta chain features in type 1 diabetes. General observations from the study: Moderately but significantly shorter TCRB CDR3s were found in Type 1 diabetes patients in all four CD4+ subsets.

The study reverse transcribed the entire isolated RNA, so it sequenced expressed TCRB transcripts. Generated by immunoSEQ multiplex PCR, the TCRdb table keeps only in-frame clones and is missing some. The sample lists some 130,000 clones; approximately 10% were seen once. The V end was cut by 2 bases, the J end by 0 bases, with 7 bases between. The CDR3 spans 14 residues. Germline V gives CDR1 SNHLY, CDR2 FYNNEI. In the case of this clone: Its antigen is undetermined.

Sequences were obtained from central memory CD4+ T cells from blood. This sequence was found in a man aged 30 to 39 with type 1 diabetes. This sequence joins TRBV2 and TRBJ2-5; D might be TRBD2 (5 bases). CDR3 region: CASSESSHQETQYF. The CDR3 DNA is TGTGCCAGCAGTGAATCTAGCCACCAAGAGACCCAGTACTTC.